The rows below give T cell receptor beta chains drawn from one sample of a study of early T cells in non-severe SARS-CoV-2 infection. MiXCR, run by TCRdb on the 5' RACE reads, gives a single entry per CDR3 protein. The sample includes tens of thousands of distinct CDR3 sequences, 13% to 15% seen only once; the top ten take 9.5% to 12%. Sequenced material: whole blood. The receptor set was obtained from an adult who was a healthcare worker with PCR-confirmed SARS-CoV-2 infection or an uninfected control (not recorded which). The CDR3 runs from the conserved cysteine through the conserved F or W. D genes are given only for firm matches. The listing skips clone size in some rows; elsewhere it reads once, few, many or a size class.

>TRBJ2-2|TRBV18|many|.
CASSPLAGAAGELFF
TGTGCCAGCTCACCACTTGCAGGGGCCGCCGGGGAGCTGTTTTTT
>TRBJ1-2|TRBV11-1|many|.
CASSPRVGRSGNYGYTF
TGTGCCAGCAGCCCCCGTGTGGGCCGGTCCGGAAACTATGGCTACACCTTC
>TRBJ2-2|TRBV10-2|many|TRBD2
CASRALLAGTGELFF
TGCGCCAGCAGAGCTTTATTAGCGGGGACCGGGGAGCTGTTTTTT
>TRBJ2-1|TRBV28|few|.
CASSLMGAPSYNEQFF
TGTGCCAGCAGTTTAATGGGGGCCCCCTCCTACAATGAGCAGTTCTTC
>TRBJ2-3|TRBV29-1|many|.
CSVPVLGTDTQYF
TGCAGCGTCCCCGTGCTGGGCACAGATACGCAGTATTTT
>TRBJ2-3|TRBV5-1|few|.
CASSPPVQAATDTQYF
TGCGCCAGCAGCCCCCCCGTACAGGCGGCCACAGATACGCAGTATTTT
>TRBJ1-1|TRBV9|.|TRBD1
CASSETGTGTEAFF
TGTGCCAGCAGCGAGACAGGGACGGGCACTGAAGCTTTCTTT
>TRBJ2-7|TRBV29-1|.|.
CSVMKDSSREQYF
TGCAGCGTAATGAAGGATTCCTCTAGGGAGCAGTACTTC
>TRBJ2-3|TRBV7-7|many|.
CASSFGDRPTDTQYF
TGTGCCAGCAGCTTCGGTGACAGGCCCACAGATACGCAGTATTTT
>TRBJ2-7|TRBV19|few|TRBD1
CASSRGQTAYEQYF
TGTGCCAGTAGCCGGGGACAGACAGCCTACGAGCAGTACTTC
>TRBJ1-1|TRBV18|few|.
CASSLFVGKAFF
TGTGCCAGCTCACTTTTCGTGGGGAAAGCTTTCTTT
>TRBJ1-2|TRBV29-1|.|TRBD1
CSVRTGLYGYTF
TGCAGCGTTCGGACAGGGCTCTATGGCTACACCTTC
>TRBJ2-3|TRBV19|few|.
CASSVVPSRTTDTQYF
TGTGCCAGTAGTGTTGTGCCCTCAAGGACCACAGATACGCAGTATTTT
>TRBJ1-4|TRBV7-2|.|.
CASSPPGQGNEKLFF
TGTGCCAGCAGCCCCCCGGGTCAGGGGAATGAAAAACTGTTTTTT
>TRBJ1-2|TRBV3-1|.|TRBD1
CASSQGQTHGYTF
TGTGCCAGCAGCCAGGGACAGACCCATGGCTACACCTTC
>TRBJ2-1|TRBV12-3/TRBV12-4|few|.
CASSLLVGSSYNEQFF
TGTGCCAGCAGTTTACTTGTCGGGAGCTCCTACAATGAGCAGTTCTTC
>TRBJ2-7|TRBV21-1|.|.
CASPPRTGSSYEQYF
TGTGCCAGCCCCCCCCGGACCGGGAGCTCCTACGAGCAGTACTTC
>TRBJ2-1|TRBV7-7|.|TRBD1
CASSPDRAMGEQFF
TGTGCCAGCAGCCCGGACAGGGCGATGGGTGAGCAGTTCTTC
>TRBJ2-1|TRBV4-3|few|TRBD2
CASSQGLAGATSYNEQFF
TGCGCCAGCAGCCAGGGACTAGCGGGGGCGACGAGTTACAATGAGCAGTTCTTC
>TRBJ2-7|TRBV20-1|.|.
CSASGGMGYEQYF
TGCAGTGCTAGTGGCGGGATGGGTTACGAGCAGTACTTC
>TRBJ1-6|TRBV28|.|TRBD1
CASRRQGARNSPLHF
TGTGCCAGCAGGCGACAGGGGGCGCGGAATTCACCCCTCCACTTT
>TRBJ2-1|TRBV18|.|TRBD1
CASSRDQTGVQNEQFF
TGTGCCAGCTCACGGGACCAGACAGGGGTCCAGAATGAGCAGTTCTTC
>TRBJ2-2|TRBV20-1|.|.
CSVPLPTRTGELFF
TGCAGTGTCCCGTTGCCCACGAGGACCGGGGAGCTGTTTTTT
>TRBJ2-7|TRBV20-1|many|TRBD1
CSAREPWTGDEQYF
TGCAGTGCTAGAGAGCCTTGGACAGGGGACGAGCAGTACTTC
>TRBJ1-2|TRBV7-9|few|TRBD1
CASSSYRGEDGYTF
TGTGCCAGCAGCTCCTACAGGGGCGAAGATGGCTACACCTTC
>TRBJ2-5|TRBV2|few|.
CASSKGTQYF
TGTGCCAGCAGTAAAGGGACCCAGTACTTC
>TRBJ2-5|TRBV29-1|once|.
CSVGKLGQAETQYF
TGCAGCGTTGGGAAGTTGGGGCAGGCCGAGACCCAGTACTTC
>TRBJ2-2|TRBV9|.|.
CASSADMSVVTGELFF
TGTGCCAGCAGCGCGGACATGAGTGTGGTCACCGGGGAGCTGTTTTTT
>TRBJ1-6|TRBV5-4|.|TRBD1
CASSSPSGGQDSPLHF
TGTGCCAGCAGCTCCCCCAGTGGGGGACAGGATTCACCCCTCCACTTT
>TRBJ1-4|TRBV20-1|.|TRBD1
CSAPGDREEKLFF
TGCAGTGCCCCTGGGGACAGGGAAGAAAAACTGTTTTTT
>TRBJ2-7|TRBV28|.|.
CASSFSGRRYEQYF
TGTGCCAGCAGTTTCTCAGGGCGAAGGTACGAGCAGTACTTC
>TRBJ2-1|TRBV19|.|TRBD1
CASSKDRGYSNEQFF
TGTGCCAGTAGTAAGGACAGGGGGTACAGTAATGAGCAGTTCTTC
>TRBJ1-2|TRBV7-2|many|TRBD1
CASSPPDRGRGYTF
TGTGCCAGCAGCCCTCCCGACAGGGGGAGAGGCTACACCTTC
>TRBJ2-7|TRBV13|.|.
CASSLGGGDYSYEQYF
TGTGCCAGCAGCTTAGGAGGGGGGGACTACTCCTACGAGCAGTACTTC
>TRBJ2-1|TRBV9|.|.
CASSVGQAHNEQFF
TGTGCCAGCAGCGTAGGACAGGCTCACAATGAGCAGTTCTTC
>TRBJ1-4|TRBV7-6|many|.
CASSSAGWEKLFF
TGTGCCAGCAGCAGCGCGGGCTGGGAAAAACTGTTTTTT
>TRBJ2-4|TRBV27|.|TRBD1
CASSFSRTGIAKNIQYF
TGTGCCAGCAGTTTTTCCAGGACAGGGATTGCCAAAAACATTCAGTACTTC
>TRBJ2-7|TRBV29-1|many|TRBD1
CSGLAFPGQGPGEQYF
TGCAGCGGCCTCGCATTCCCGGGACAGGGGCCGGGCGAGCAGTACTTC
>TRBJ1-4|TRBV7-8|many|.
CASSLSNEKLFF
TGTGCCAGCAGCTTATCTAATGAAAAACTGTTTTTT
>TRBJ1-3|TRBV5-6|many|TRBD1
CASSIYGTGSGNTIYF
TGTGCCAGCAGCATCTATGGGACAGGGAGTGGAAACACCATATATTTT
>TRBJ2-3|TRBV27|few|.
CASSLTSTDTQYF
TGTGCCAGCAGTCTTACTAGCACAGATACGCAGTATTTT
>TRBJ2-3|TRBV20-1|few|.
CSARGASAGSTDTQYF
TGCAGTGCTAGAGGGGCTAGTGCGGGGAGCACAGATACGCAGTATTTT
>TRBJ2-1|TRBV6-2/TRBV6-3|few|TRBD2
CASREAGVRNEQFF
TGTGCCAGCAGGGAAGCGGGGGTACGGAATGAGCAGTTCTTC
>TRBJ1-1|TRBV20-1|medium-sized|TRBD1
CSARDPGQGNTEAFF
TGCAGTGCTAGAGATCCGGGACAGGGCAACACTGAAGCTTTCTTT
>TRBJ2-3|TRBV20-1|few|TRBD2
CSASGLGGGWTDTQYF
TGCAGTGCTAGCGGTTTAGGCGGGGGATGGACAGATACGCAGTATTTT
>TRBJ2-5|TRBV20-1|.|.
CSARRGVETQYF
TGCAGTGCTAGAAGAGGGGTGGAGACCCAGTACTTC
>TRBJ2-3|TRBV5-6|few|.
CASSWTRANTQYF
TGTGCCAGCAGCTGGACGAGGGCGAATACGCAGTATTTT
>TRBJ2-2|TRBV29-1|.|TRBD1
CSVVRGQGVAGELFF
TGCAGCGTTGTCCGGGGACAGGGGGTGGCCGGGGAGCTGTTTTTT
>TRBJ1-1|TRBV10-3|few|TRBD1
CAIRDRELGDTEAFF
TGTGCCATCAGGGACAGGGAGTTGGGGGACACTGAAGCTTTCTTT
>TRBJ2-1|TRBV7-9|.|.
CASGGDPRVNEQFF
TGTGCCAGCGGAGGGGACCCTCGGGTCAATGAGCAGTTCTTC
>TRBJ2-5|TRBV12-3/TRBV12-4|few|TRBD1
CASSSRSGTARQETQYF
TGTGCCAGCAGTTCCCGCTCAGGGACAGCAAGACAAGAGACCCAGTACTTC
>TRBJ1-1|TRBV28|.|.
CASSLFAKSEAFF
TGTGCCAGCAGTTTATTCGCCAAAAGTGAAGCTTTCTTT
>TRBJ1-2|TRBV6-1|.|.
CASSEEMGFPYGYTF
TGTGCCAGCAGTGAAGAGATGGGCTTCCCCTATGGCTACACCTTC
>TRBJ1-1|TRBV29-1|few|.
CSVGGASMNTEAFF
TGCAGCGTTGGGGGGGCCAGTATGAACACTGAAGCTTTCTTT
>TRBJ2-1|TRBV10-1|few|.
CASSERGEQFF
TGCGCCAGCAGTGAGCGTGGAGAGCAGTTCTTC
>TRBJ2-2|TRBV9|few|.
CASSVVYTGELFF
TGTGCCAGCAGCGTAGTCTACACCGGGGAGCTGTTTTTT
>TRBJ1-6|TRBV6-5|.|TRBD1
CASRGQGIRGSPLHF
TGTGCCAGCAGGGGACAGGGGATCCGAGGTTCACCCCTCCACTTT
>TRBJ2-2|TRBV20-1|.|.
CSAWLTGELFF
TGCAGTGCTTGGCTCACCGGGGAGCTGTTTTTT
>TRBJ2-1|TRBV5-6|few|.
CASTRSAPSSYNEQFF
TGTGCCAGCACCCGCTCGGCGCCGAGCTCCTACAATGAGCAGTTCTTC
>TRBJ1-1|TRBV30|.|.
CAWSRVVNTEAFF
TGTGCCTGGAGCCGGGTAGTCAACACTGAAGCTTTCTTT